This TCR beta chain was sequenced for a study of T cells in Graves' hyperthyroidism and ophthalmopathy. Study as a whole: At initial diagnosis, before any treatment had begun, peripheral blood was obtained. Study observations and caveats: The majority of expanded thyroid clonotypes above 0.001 also appeared in blood. A 13 V-J model separated ophthalmopathy from stable hyperthyroidism.

Fresh peripheral blood, roughly 9.6 ml, was the source of the PBMCs. Amplified TCR beta CDR3 regions came from RNA transcripts. Primed by the HTBI set, a first-round RT-PCR was run on the TCR CDR3. In TCRdb, the multiplex PCR reads were re-called with MiXCR into one record per CDR3 protein. Here the sample spans 700,000 to 950,000 distinct CDR3 sequences, roughly 32% being singletons. V was clipped by 6 bases and J by 6 bases, with 15 bases between them. The CDR3 length is 13 residues. Looked up from germline, CDR1 is LNHDA and CDR2 is SQIVND (reference sequence). Of note for this clonotype: Its antigen is undetermined. One base away lies a much larger clone, so this may be a sequencing read error.

Material: blood. This receptor was identified in a woman aged 40 to 49 with Graves' hyperthyroidism. The chain is built from TRBV19 and TRBJ2-7; D is ambiguous. The CDR3 loop is CASSDRAGCEQYF. The CDR3 coding sequence is TGTGCCAGTAGCGATAGGGCAGGTTGCGAGCAGTACTTC.